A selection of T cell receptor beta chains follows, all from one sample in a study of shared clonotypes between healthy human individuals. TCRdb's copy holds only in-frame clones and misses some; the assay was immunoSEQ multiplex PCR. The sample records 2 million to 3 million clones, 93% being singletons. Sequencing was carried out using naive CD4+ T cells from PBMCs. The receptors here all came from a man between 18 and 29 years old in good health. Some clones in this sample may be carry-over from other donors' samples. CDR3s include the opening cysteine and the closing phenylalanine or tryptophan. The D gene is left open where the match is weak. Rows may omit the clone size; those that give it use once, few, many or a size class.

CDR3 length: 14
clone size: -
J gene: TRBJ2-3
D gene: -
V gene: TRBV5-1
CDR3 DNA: TGCGCCAGCAGCTTTGGGGATAGCACAGATACGCAGTATTTT
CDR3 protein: CASSFGDSTDTQYF

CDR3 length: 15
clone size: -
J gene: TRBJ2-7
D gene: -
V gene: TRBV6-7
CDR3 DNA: TGTGCCAGCAGTTACCCCTTCAGGCGCCCCTACGAGCAGTACTTC
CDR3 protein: CASSYPFRRPYEQYF

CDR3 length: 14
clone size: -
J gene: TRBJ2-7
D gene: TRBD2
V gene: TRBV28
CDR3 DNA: TGTGCCAGCAGTTTTACTAGCGGGACCCACGAGCAGTACTTC
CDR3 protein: CASSFTSGTHEQYF

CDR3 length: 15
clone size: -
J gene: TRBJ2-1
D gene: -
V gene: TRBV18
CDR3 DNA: TGTGCCAGCTCACCAGGTCTTAGCTCCTACAATGAGCAGTTCTTC
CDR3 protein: CASSPGLSSYNEQFF

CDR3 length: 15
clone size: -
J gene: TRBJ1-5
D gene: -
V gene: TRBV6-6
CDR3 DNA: TGTGCCAGCAGTCCGCCGGGCGCCCCAAATCAGCCCCAGCATTTT
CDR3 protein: CASSPPGAPNQPQHF

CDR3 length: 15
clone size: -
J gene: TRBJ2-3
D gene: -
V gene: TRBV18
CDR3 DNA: TGTGCCAGCTCACCAGGGACAACAAGCACAGATACGCAGTATTTT
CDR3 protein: CASSPGTTSTDTQYF

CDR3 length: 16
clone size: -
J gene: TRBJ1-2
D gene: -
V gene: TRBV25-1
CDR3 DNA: TGTGCCAGCAGTGACGGTGGCGGGGGGGCCGGCTATGGCTACACCTTC
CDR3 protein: CASSDGGGGAGYGYTF

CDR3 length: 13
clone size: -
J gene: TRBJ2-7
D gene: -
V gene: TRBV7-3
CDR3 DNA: TGTGCCAGCAGAGAAGCGGCTTCCTACGAGCAGTACTTC
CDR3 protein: CASREAASYEQYF

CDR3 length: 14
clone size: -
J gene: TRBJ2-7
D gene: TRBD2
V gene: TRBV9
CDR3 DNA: TGTGCCAGCAGCGAACGACTAGCGGGGGCCGAGCAGTACTTC
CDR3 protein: CASSERLAGAEQYF

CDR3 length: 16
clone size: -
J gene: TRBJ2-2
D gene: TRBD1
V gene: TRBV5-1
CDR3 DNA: TGCGCCAGCAGCCTGAGGACAGGGCTGAACACCGGGGAGCTGTTTTTT
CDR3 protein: CASSLRTGLNTGELFF

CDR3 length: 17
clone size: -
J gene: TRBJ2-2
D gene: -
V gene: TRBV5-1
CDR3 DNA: TGCGCCAGCAGCTTGAGTATTGGACAAATATACACCGGGGAGCTGTTTTTT
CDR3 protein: CASSLSIGQIYTGELFF

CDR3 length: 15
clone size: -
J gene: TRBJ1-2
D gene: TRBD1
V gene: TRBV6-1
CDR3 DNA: TGTGCCAGCGGAACGCGGACAGGGTTTAGGTTTGGCTACACCTTC
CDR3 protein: CASGTRTGFRFGYTF

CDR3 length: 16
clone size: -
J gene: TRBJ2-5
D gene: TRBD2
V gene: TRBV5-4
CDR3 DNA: TGTGCCAGCAGCGGAGGGACTAGCGGGTGGCAAGAGACCCAGTACTTC
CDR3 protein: CASSGGTSGWQETQYF

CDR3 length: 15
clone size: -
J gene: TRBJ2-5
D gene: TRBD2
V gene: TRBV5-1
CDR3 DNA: TGCGCCAGCAGTCTAGCGGCAACTCCCCAAGAGACCCAGTACTTC
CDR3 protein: CASSLAATPQETQYF

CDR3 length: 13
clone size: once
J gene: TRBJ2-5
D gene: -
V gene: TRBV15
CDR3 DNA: TGTGCCACCAGCAGTGGGATTCAAGAGACCCAGTACTTC
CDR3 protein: CATSSGIQETQYF

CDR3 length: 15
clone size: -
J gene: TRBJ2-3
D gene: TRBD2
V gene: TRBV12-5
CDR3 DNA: TGTGCTAGTGGTTTGGGACTAGCGGACACAGATACGCAGTATTTT
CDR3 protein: CASGLGLADTDTQYF